These 8 T cell receptor beta chains came from one sample sequenced in a study of T-cell memory formation after mild COVID-19. MiXCR, applied by TCRdb to the 5' RACE reads, yields one record per CDR3 protein. The top ten hold about 14% of the sample, which has approximately 350,000 distinct CDR3 sequences, around 27% seen once. The sequenced material came from PBMCs or a T cell subset sorted from them (not recorded which). The source is an adult woman who had mild COVID-19 (a few samples of this study predate the infection). Cell type and time point are not known.

The rearrangement links TRBV5-6 to TRBJ1-4, with D unresolved. Germline V gene lookup returns CDR1 SGHDT and CDR2 YYEEEE. V dropped 3 bases and J dropped 2 bases, with 8 bases sitting between them. This CDR3 has 14 residues. CDR3 DNA sequence: TGTGCCAGCAGCTCCGGTGGGACTAATGAAAAACTGTTTTTT. Protein: CASSSGGTNEKLFF.

This clonotype was seen a handful of times. The chain carries TRBV7-9 and TRBJ1-1; 8 bases line up with TRBD1. From germline, CDR1 is SEHNR and CDR2 FQNEAQ (reference sequence). The CDR3 is 14 amino acids. The junction had 6 bases not matched to a gene; V was cut back by 8 bases and J by 1 base. The CDR3 loop reads CASERDRPNTEAFF. CDR3 nucleotide sequence: TGTGCCAGCGAAAGGGACAGGCCGAACACTGAAGCTTTCTTT. The whole variable domain, filled in from reference TRBV7-9 and TRBJ1-1, reads DTGVSQNPRHKITKRGQNVTFRCDPISEHNRLYWYRQTLGQGPEFLTYFQNEAQLEKSRLLSDRFSAERPKGSFSTLEIQRTEQGDSAMYLCASERDRPNTEAFFGQGTRLTVV.

J is TRBJ2-2 and V is TRBV7-9; D may match TRBD1 or TRBD2 (6 bases each). Germline assignment: CDR1 SEHNR and CDR2 FQNEAQ (reference sequence). V was pared by 3 bases and J by 0 bases, with 11 bases between. The CDR3 spans 16 residues. The CDR3 coding sequence is TGTGCCAGCAGCTTGTGGGGGGACACGAACACCGGGGAGCTGTTTTTT. Translation: CASSLWGDTNTGELFF.

This clonotype has only a few counts. The chain is built from TRBV7-2 and TRBJ2-7, with 8 bases fitting TRBD2. The V segment lost 3 bases and the J segment 4 bases; nucleotides outside the gene matches: 5. CDR1 is SGHTA and CDR2 is FQGNSA in the germline V gene. This CDR3 is 14 amino acids long. The DNA for the CDR3 is TGTGCCAGCAGCTTCGGGGGGGCAAGGTACGAGCAGTACTTC. Residues: CASSFGGARYEQYF. Variable domain in full (rest from reference TRBV7-2 and TRBJ2-7): GAGVSQSPSNKVTEKGKDVELRCDPISGHTALYWYRQSLGQGLEFLIYFQGNSAPDKSGLPSDRFSAERTGGSVSTLTIQRTQQEDSAVYLCASSFGGARYEQYFGPGTRLTVT.

The CDR3 DNA reads TGTGCCATCAAGGACTCTGAGGGGACCCAGTACTTC. Translated: CAIKDSEGTQYF. This sequence joins TRBV10-3 and TRBJ2-5, with D perhaps matching TRBD2 (5 bases). Germline V gene sequence: CDR1 ENHRY, CDR2 SYGVKD. The ends were cut back, 7 bases at V and 7 bases at J, with 13 bases in the middle. The CDR3 contains 12 residues.

V is TRBV6-5 and J is TRBJ2-1; D may be TRBD2 (6 bases). Germline lookup yields CDR1 MNHEY and CDR2 SVGAGI. This CDR3 is 14 amino acids long. The V gene lost 7 bases and the J gene lost 6 bases, with 16 bases spanning the gap. This chain's CDR3 is CASTPSRGFNEQFF. Written as DNA, the CDR3 is TGTGCCAGCACCCCCTCCCGGGGGTTCAATGAGCAGTTCTTC.

This clonotype was observed a handful of times. The chain uses TRBV27 and TRBJ1-1; D is possibly TRBD1 (6 bases). Per germline, CDR1 MNHEY and CDR2 SMNVEV (reference sequence). V lost 4 bases to trimming and J lost 5 bases, with 17 bases between them. This CDR3 comprises 15 residues. The DNA of the CDR3 is TGTGCCAGCAGTTCCTCGTGGGGGGCGCGTACTGAAGCTTTCTTT. Protein sequence: CASSSSWGARTEAFF.

This clonotype has only a few counts. V usage is TRBV6-6 and J usage is TRBJ2-7, with 7 bases identical to TRBD1. Trimming took 6 bases from V and 3 from J; bases not matched to a gene: 8. The germline V gene has CDR1 MNHNY and CDR2 SVGAGI (reference sequence). The CDR3 is 14 residues long. The CDR3 loop reads CASSSGQANYEQYF. The CDR3 DNA reads as TGTGCCAGCAGCAGCGGACAGGCCAACTACGAGCAGTACTTC.